This T cell receptor beta chain came from a study of cytomegalovirus exposure and HLA in healthy donors (TCRdb year 2017). Describing the broader study: According to an earlier analysis of several hundred of the donors, roughly 180 million T cells yielded over 100 million unique TCR beta sequences and about 300 Gb of sequence data. About 300 gigabases of sequencing data and around 87 million unique TCR sequences were included in an early release covering roughly 600 HLA-typed donors. Among the roughly 400 genotyped donors, around 79% belonged to the genetic ancestry cluster associated with self-reported Caucasian donors. The study was designed to test whether signatures of past pathogen exposure could be identified by cataloging public T cell receptors. The study used immunosequencing to profile the T cell repertoires of hundreds of subjects and linked those repertoires to cytomegalovirus serostatus. Along with the approximately 650-subject first cohort, a separate validation cohort of some 130 different subjects was used. The study combined high-throughput TCR immunosequencing, statistical association of individual TCRs with disease status, and machine learning to predict cytomegalovirus infection status. A later analysis re-analyzed previously published TCR beta repertoires from 550 to 700 donors and added high-resolution HLA genotyping to study TCR occurrence patterns. Rather than drawing on any new phenotypic data, the later analysis identified candidate immune exposures from TCR beta sequences and the way those sequences occurred across donors. In an earlier analysis of several hundred of the donors, high-throughput TCR beta sequencing was used to judge whether each TCR beta V gene segment behaved as functional or pseudogenic. Donor age, sex, ethnicity and CMV serostatus were collected together with the repertoire data. A later genetic analysis took genome-wide SNP genotypes for about 55% of the roughly 670 donors and used that subset as a discovery cohort. Every discovery cohort repertoire had been produced on one sequencing platform. HLA typing included class I and class II loci at four-digit resolution. Typing coverage differed by locus: A, B, C, DRB1 and DQB1 were typed in roughly 629-630 donors, DQA1 in approximately 520, DPA1 in nearly 610, and DPB1 in roughly 450. Four or five DR-DQ haplotypes were handled as single units for association and clustering because linkage in the cohort was strong. Among over 350 genotyped donors of the cohort, an average of 235,054 unique TCR beta nucleotide sequences were sequenced per donor, roughly 18% of them non-productive.

The library was made by the immunoSEQ multiplex PCR assay. The multiplex PCR relied on a mix of 60 forward primers for TCR Vbeta segments and 13 reverse primers for TCR Jbeta segments. The CDR3 region of rearranged TCR beta genes was amplified from genomic DNA by a multiplex PCR assay. The amplified TCR beta libraries were sequenced on the Illumina HiSeq System as 87-base-pair reads. On the study's bioinformatics: A later analysis counted about 80 million unique TCR beta chains across the 550 to 700 repertoires, and around 9.9 million of these chains were shared by at least two donors. To remove PCR and sequencing errors, raw reads were error-corrected and collapsed into unique sequences using a nearest-neighbor algorithm that merged closely related sequences. To assign V, D and J gene segments, CDR3 sequences were aligned to IMGT reference sequences. For a sequence to be retained, a match of at least six nucleotides was required to both a V gene segment and a J gene segment. Rearrangements were classified as productive when the CDR3 lacked stop codons and remained in frame with V and J, and all other rearrangements were classified as non-productive. CDR3 was defined according to IMGT convention as the region running from the second conserved V-encoded cysteine to the conserved J-encoded phenylalanine. In an earlier analysis of around 540 of the donors, sequences lacking an unambiguous match to a single V gene segment were excluded. In an earlier analysis of several hundred of the donors, V segments were called functional above 56.7% productive rearrangements and were called segregating when the between-donor standard deviation exceeded 5%. A statistical classification framework was built to diagnose cytomegalovirus status from the catalog of TCR beta chain sequences. V and J gene assignment, in a later analysis, came from comparing TCR nucleotide sequences with IMGT/GENE-DB human TR gene sequences. A later analysis assigned CDR3 sequences and most-parsimonious VDJ recombination scenarios with the TCRdist pipeline. In a later analysis, each TCR beta chain was defined by its CDR3 amino acid sequence together with its V-gene family, and reads lacking a unique V-gene family were excluded. In a later analysis, 450 to 600 highly shared, low-generation-probability nucleotide sequences were removed to address suspected cross-contamination and a sequencing artifact. In a later analysis, a clonal expansion index was calculated for each public chain from normalized within-repertoire ranks of inferred template counts. Generation probabilities in a later analysis came from a VDJ recombination model fitted to out-of-frame rearrangements, and those results were checked against IGoR. In a later analysis, hypergeometric tests were used to score TCR-TCR, TCR-HLA and TCR-CMV co-occurrence, with a repertoire-size bias correction applied to TCR pairs. To estimate false discovery rates, a later analysis permuted the HLA or CMV assignments 20 times. In a later analysis, co-occurring TCRs were grouped using DBSCAN, with TCRdist sequence similarity added in when clustering inside HLA-allele-positive subsets. Repertoires with fewer than 30,000 or more than 120,000 public chains, plus five repertoires with anomalous nucleotide sharing, were excluded from co-occurrence clustering. TCRdb mirrors the immuneACCESS table, restricted to in-frame sequences. Some clones are absent from its copies; in checked studies, under half trace to an unresolved V gene, and the reason for the others is unknown. That table furnishes V, J and clone size, whereas the DNA furnished D and trimming. The sample table contains about 160,000 clones; only one count was recorded for about 80% of them. 9% to 10% of the sample goes to the ten largest clones.

Beyond this particular receptor, the publication reports: An association between a missense DCLRE1C variant and V-gene and J-gene trimming of TCR beta chains was found in a later genetic analysis and replicated in an independent cohort. A cluster of highly shared sequence variants was judged likely to be a technical artifact of the sequencing pipeline. Over 15 rarely observed V segments, including chromosome 9 orphons, were excluded from the earlier analysis of several hundred of the donors because counts were too low. The classifier was reported to diagnose cytomegalovirus status with high specificity and sensitivity in both the original cohort and the validation cohort. Some IMGT-functional V segments, including TRBV6-2 and TRBV6-3, could not be distinguished by the 87-base-pair reads and were therefore excluded. In a later analysis, 16,951 TCR beta sequences were associated with specific HLA alleles at a false discovery rate of 0.05. The authors suggested that the approach could potentially be extended to other disease states and immunological phenotypes. In a later analysis, several top co-occurrence clusters were reported to appear linked to parvovirus B19, influenza, CMV and Epstein-Barr virus. Most CMV-associated TCR beta chains appeared to be HLA-restricted in a later analysis, and the HLA associations seemed to be driven largely by CMV exposure. The presence/absence analyses assumed that sequencing depth was roughly uniform across donors, and that assumption may not be true. Correlated functional status among segregating V segments might reflect linkage disequilibrium, but an unknown experimental factor could not be ruled out. In a later analysis, the rate of TCR association differed among HLA loci, with DRB1 alleles having the most associated TCRs and HLA-C alleles having the fewest. Strong co-occurrence of HLA alleles, especially DR and DQ, made assigning TCR associations to individual alleles difficult. Three of the identified cytomegalovirus-associated TCR beta chains were confirmed in vitro to be specific for cytomegalovirus antigens. In an earlier analysis of some 500 of the donors, most TCR beta V segments were observed in productive rearrangements about 90% or about 30% of the time, broadly matching IMGT annotations. Because HLA typing was unavailable for some donors at each locus, only the typed subset was used in association tests. This cohort had only TCR beta chains sequenced, and the lack of alpha or paired-chain data limited which features could be detected. For the cohort, immune exposure information was limited to CMV serostatus. In the study, around 150 TCR beta chains were listed as associated with cytomegalovirus. In a later analysis, HLA-associated TCR beta chains showed more clonal expansion and lower generation probabilities than non-associated chains that were equally common. Compared with the approximately 600-donor mean, donors in an Asian-associated ancestry cluster had fewer N-insertions in productive TCRs, according to a later genetic analysis. A further reported finding was that TCR beta sequences accurately predicted the HLA-A and HLA-B alleles for most subjects in the first cohort. Most TCR sequences were seen in very few donors, while some public TCRs were found in many individuals.

Turning to this clone: This receptor's antigen is unknown. No base quality values were provided; no much bigger clone lies one nucleotide off.

The cohort comprised some 680 healthy bone marrow donors. At the time of sampling, every cohort member was nominally healthy, though immune exposures that went unrecorded were likely present. The donor was CMV seropositive and was included in the group of approximately 310 seropositive cohort members. Each donor provided a peripheral blood sample, and peripheral blood mononuclear cells were used for TCR beta sequencing. The Qiagen DNeasy Blood Extraction Kit was used to extract genomic DNA from the blood cell samples. The CDR3 has 15 amino acids, counting the end cysteine and phenylalanine. Only the CDR3 DNA is retained, 45 bases long and in frame from the first base. V sheds 4 bases and J sheds 3 bases, leaving 16 bases between their ends. Reading the germline V gene (reference sequence) gives CDR1 SGHNT and CDR2 YYREEE.

The V gene is TRBV5-4 and the J gene is TRBJ1-1; the best D guess is TRBD1, with 5 bases matching. This TCR was sampled from a man aged 18 to 30 in good health and CMV-seropositive. Sequenced material: PBMCs. The CDR3 corresponds to CASSPLRTTYTEAFF. The DNA sequence reads TGTGCCAGCAGCCCTCTTCGGACAACTTACACTGAAGCTTTCTTT.